Below are 22 T cell receptor beta chains sequenced from a single sample in a study of blood T cell repertoires in COVID-19 (dated by TCRdb to the early 2020s). Library creation used the immunoSEQ multiplex PCR assay. TCRdb carries this immuneACCESS record with in-frame sequences only. Its versions omit some clonotypes, under half of them owing to an unresolved V gene in the studies checked, with the rest unexplained. The sample table records about 66,000 clones; around 83% of these occur just once. The ten largest account for 6.9% of the sample. The sequencing sample was made of peripheral blood. These receptors were obtained from a man aged 50-59 years with active COVID-19.

The chain has TRBV10-1 and TRBJ2-1, with 9 bases fitting TRBD1. The trim removed 8 bases at V and 10 bases at J, leaving 12 bases unmatched. The V gene's germline CDR1 is WNHNN and CDR2 SYGVQD (reference sequence). The CDR3 loop spans 14 amino acids. DNA for the CDR3: TGCGCCAGCGGCCAAGGACAGGGGCGAAACGAGCAGTTCTTC. Amino acid sequence: CASGQGQGRNEQFF.

The J gene is TRBJ2-1, the V gene TRBV1; no DNA check was done on the table's D call, TRBD2. TRBV1 is a documented pseudogene. The CDR3 runs 18 residues. CDR3 coding DNA: TGCACCAGCAGCCAAGATCCCACCAGACTAGCGGAGTACAATGAGCAGTTCTTC. Encoded protein: CTSSQDPTRLAEYNEQFF.

This sequence joins TRBV5-6 and TRBJ1-5; 9 nucleotides match TRBD1. This CDR3 region has 16 residues. CDR1 is SGHDT, CDR2 YYEEEE, per germline. Unmatched junction bases numbered 6, after V lost 4 bases and J lost 1 base. The CDR3 bases are TGTGCCAGCAGCCAAGACGGGACAGGGAGCAATCAGCCCCAGCATTTT. Its protein product is CASSQDGTGSNQPQHF. The whole variable domain, filled in from reference TRBV5-6 and TRBJ1-5, reads DAGVTQSPTHLIKTRGQQVTLRCSPKSGHDTVSWYQQALGQGPQFIFQYYEEEERQRGNFPDRFSGHQFPNYSSELNVNALLLGDSALYLCASSQDGTGSNQPQHFGDGTRLSIL.

This clone was counted once. This rearrangement joins TRBV6-5 to TRBJ1-6, with 10 bases aligning to TRBD1. This CDR3 is 15 amino acids long. Trimming removed 2 bases from V and 8 bases from J; junction bases left unmatched: 3. Germline-derived CDR1 and CDR2 are MNHEY and SVGAGI. Here the CDR3 reads CASSYEGTGDSPLHF. In DNA form, the CDR3 reads TGTGCCAGCAGTTACGAAGGGACAGGGGATTCACCCCTCCACTTT.

The chain has TRBV19 and TRBJ2-2; 12 bases agree with TRBD2. The CDR3 covers 14 residues. V lost 10 bases and J lost 4; bases outside the gene matches: 4. From germline, CDR1 is LNHDA and CDR2 SQIVND (reference sequence). CDR3 residues: CATGLAGTTGELFF. Written as DNA, the CDR3 is TGTGCCACCGGACTAGCGGGAACCACCGGGGAGCTGTTTTTT. The variable domain in full, with the rest retrieved from reference TRBV19 and TRBJ2-2, is DGGITQSPKYLFRKEGQNVTLSCEQNLNHDAMYWYRQDPGQGLRLIYYSQIVNDFQKGDIAEGYSVSREKKESFPLTVTSAQKNPTAFYLCATGLAGTTGELFFGEGSRLTVL.

This clone was seen a single time. The CDR3 spells CASSQGPMESNQPQHF. CDR3 sequence (DNA): TGTGCCAGTAGTCAGGGTCCAATGGAAAGCAATCAGCCCCAGCATTTT. This chain links TRBV19 with TRBJ1-5; tentatively, D is TRBD1 (5 bases). The CDR3 loop spans 16 amino acids. CDR1 is LNHDA, CDR2 SQIVND, per germline (reference sequence). V gave up 5 bases and J gave up 1 base, with 15 bases separating them.

This chain joins TRBV4-2 and TRBJ1-5, with 7 bases aligning to TRBD1. Germline CDR1 reads LGHNA; CDR2 reads YNFKEQ. The CDR3 loop spans 15 amino acids. The V and J ends lost 1 base and 3 bases, in that order; junction bases with no gene match: 3. This chain's CDR3 is CASSQGQGDNQPQHF. CDR3 sequence (DNA): TGTGCCAGCAGCCAAGGACAGGGAGACAATCAGCCCCAGCATTTT.

The gene calls are TRBV11-2 and TRBJ2-3; 7 bases align to TRBD2. The V gene end was trimmed by 0 bases and the J gene end by 2 bases; junction bases not matched to a gene: 5. Germline CDR1 SGHAT, CDR2 FQNNGV. CDR3 length: 16 amino acids. This CDR3 is CASSLEGGLATDTQYF. CDR3 nucleotide sequence: TGTGCCAGCAGCTTAGAGGGAGGGTTGGCCACAGATACGCAGTATTTT.

J is TRBJ1-5 and V is TRBV19, with D perhaps matching TRBD1 (5 bases). Trimming stripped 2 bases from V and 0 bases from J, with 14 bases between. Looked up from germline, CDR1 is LNHDA and CDR2 is SQIVND (reference sequence). The CDR3 consists of 17 residues. The CDR3 bases are TGTGCCAGTAGTATAACTCCCCGTCAGGGTAGCAATCAGCCCCAGCATTTT. Translated, it gives CASSITPRQGSNQPQHF.

The gene calls are TRBV6-2 or TRBV6-3 and TRBJ2-1; TRBD2 matches 10 bases. The CDR3 length is 15 residues. V was clipped by 6 bases and J by 2 bases; unmatched bases: 4. Germline assignment: CDR1 MNHEY and CDR2 SVGEGT. The CDR3 nucleotides read TGTGCCAGCAGCAGAAGCGGGGGGGCCTACAATGAGCAGTTCTTC. It yields the protein CASSRSGGAYNEQFF.

V is TRBV5-1 and J is TRBJ2-1, with a weak D call TRBD1 (6 bases). The CDR3 length is 15 residues. Per germline, CDR1 SGHRS and CDR2 YFSETQ. V was cut by 6 bases and J by 4 bases, with 17 bases left in between. This CDR3 reads CASTSSDRLYNEQFF. The CDR3 DNA sequence: TGCGCCAGCACTTCATCGGACAGACTTTACAATGAGCAGTTCTTC.

CDR3 coding DNA: TGTGCCAGCAGCGTAGACTCGGGAAAAGGCGAGCAGTTCTTC. It translates to CASSVDSGKGEQFF. The rearrangement links TRBV9 to TRBJ2-1; D is perhaps TRBD2 (5 bases). The CDR3 covers 14 residues. V lost 0 bases and J lost 10, with 14 bases in between. Germline CDR1 is SGDLS and CDR2 is YYNGEE.

V is TRBV2 and J is TRBJ2-1; 13 positions agree with TRBD2. The CDR3 totals 15 residues. CDR1 and CDR2 from the germline V gene are SNHLY and FYNNEI. J lost 6 bases, V lost 6 bases, and 5 bases had no gene match. CDR3 loop: CASSARTSGGNEQFF. For the CDR3, the DNA is TGTGCCAGCAGCGCGCGGACTAGCGGGGGCAATGAGCAGTTCTTC.

The chain links TRBV25-1 to TRBJ2-1, with 12 bases identical to TRBD2. With 5 bases clipped from V and 7 bases from J, the junction kept 6 bases outside the gene matches. This CDR3 contains 15 residues. CDR1 and CDR2 (germline): MGHDK, SYGVNS. The chain's CDR3 is CASSLAGGPENEQFF. DNA of the CDR3: TGTGCCAGCAGTCTAGCGGGAGGGCCAGAAAATGAGCAGTTCTTC.

The chain joins TRBV7-2 to TRBJ2-1; D is undetermined. The V gene lost 5 bases and the J gene lost 0 bases, with 5 bases spanning the gap. The CDR3 spans 13 residues. The germline V gene encodes CDR1 SGHTA and CDR2 FQGNSA. CDR3 residues: CASSAGSYNEQFF. Written as DNA, the CDR3 is TGTGCCAGCAGCGCAGGCTCCTACAATGAGCAGTTCTTC.

The genes are TRBV15 and TRBJ1-1; tentatively, D is TRBD1 (5 bases). The CDR3 sequence is 14 residues long. The germline V gene encodes CDR1 LNHNV and CDR2 YYDKDF (reference sequence). Trimming shortened V by 1 base and J by 0 bases, and 6 bases separated the two germline ends. CDR3 sequence: CATSRVGLNTEAFF. The CDR3 nucleotides read TGTGCCACCAGCAGAGTGGGGCTGAACACTGAAGCTTTCTTT.

The J gene is TRBJ2-3, the V gene TRBV9, with no clear D. Between the trimmed V and J ends, which lost 4 bases and 6 bases, there was a span of 12 bases. CDR3 length: 13 residues. Looked up from germline, CDR1 is SGDLS and CDR2 is YYNGEE. The CDR3 coding sequence is TGTGCCAGCAGCCCTCGCGACTCGGATACGCAGTATTTT. Amino acids: CASSPRDSDTQYF.

This rearrangement joins TRBV9 to TRBJ2-3; no clear D. The V gene lost 6 bases and the J gene lost 8 bases, with 19 bases spanning the gap. This CDR3 is 14 amino acids long. The germline V gene has CDR1 SGDLS and CDR2 YYNGEE. The CDR3 region is CASTGEAQTGTQYF. CDR3 DNA: TGTGCCAGCACCGGAGAGGCCCAAACGGGTACGCAGTATTTT.

The chain links TRBV4-1 to TRBJ2-3; 10 bases align to TRBD1. The CDR3 loop spans 15 amino acids. Trimming at V came to 2 bases and at J to 6 bases, leaving 5 bases not matched to a gene. Germline values: CDR1 MGHRA, CDR2 YSYEKL. The CDR3: CASSQPGQGFDTQYF. The CDR3 bases are TGCGCCAGCAGCCAACCGGGACAGGGGTTCGATACGCAGTATTTT.

The CDR3 spells CASSYGRGHNEQFF. The CDR3, as DNA: TGTGCCAGCAGCTACGGGCGGGGGCACAATGAGCAGTTCTTC. The chain recombines TRBV6-5 with TRBJ2-1, with a possible D match to TRBD2 (7 bases). There are 14 residues in the CDR3. The germline gives CDR1 MNHEY, CDR2 SVGAGI. V shed 6 bases and J shed 5 bases, with 14 bases lying between them.

The CDR3 DNA follows: TGTGCCAGCAGCCTAGGACAGGTGAACACTGAAGCTTTCTTT. It translates to CASSLGQVNTEAFF. The chain couples TRBV3-1 (or the pseudogene TRBV3-2) to TRBJ1-1; TRBD1 matches at 7 bases. The CDR3 has 14 residues. Trimming cost V 4 bases and J 0 bases; bases outside gene matches: 2. Germline V gene data show CDR1 as LGHDT and CDR2 as YNNKEL (reference sequence).

V and J are TRBV6-5 and TRBJ2-5, with D hard to call. The CDR3 is made up of 11 amino acids. Germline V lookup: CDR1 MNHEY, CDR2 SVGAGI. V lost 6 bases, J lost 5 bases, and 7 bases lay in between. CDR3 bases: TGTGCCAGCAGAGTTCGGGAGACCCAGTACTTC. Residues: CASRVRETQYF.